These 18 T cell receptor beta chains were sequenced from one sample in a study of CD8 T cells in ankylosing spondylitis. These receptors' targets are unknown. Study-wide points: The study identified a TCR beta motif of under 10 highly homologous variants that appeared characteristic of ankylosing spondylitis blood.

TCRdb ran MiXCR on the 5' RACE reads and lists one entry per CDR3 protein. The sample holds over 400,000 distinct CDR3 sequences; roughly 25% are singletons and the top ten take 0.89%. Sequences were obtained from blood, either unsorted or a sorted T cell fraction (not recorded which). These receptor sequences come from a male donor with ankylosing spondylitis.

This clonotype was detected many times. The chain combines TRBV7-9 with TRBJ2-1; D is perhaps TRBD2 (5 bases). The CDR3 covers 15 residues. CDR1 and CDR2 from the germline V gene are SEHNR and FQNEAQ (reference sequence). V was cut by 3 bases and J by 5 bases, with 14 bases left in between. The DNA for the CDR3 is TGTGCCAGCAGCTTGTCTTCCGGGATTAACAATGAGCAGTTCTTC. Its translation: CASSLSSGINNEQFF. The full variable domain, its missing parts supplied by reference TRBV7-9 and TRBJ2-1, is DTGVSQNPRHKITKRGQNVTFRCDPISEHNRLYWYRQTLGQGPEFLTYFQNEAQLEKSRLLSDRFSAERPKGSFSTLEIQRTEQGDSAMYLCASSLSSGINNEQFFGPGTRLTVL.

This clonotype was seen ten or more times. CDR3 coding DNA: TGTGCCAGCAGCCTAGACTATCGTGAAGCTTTCTTT. Its protein is CASSLDYREAFF. V gene TRBV7-2 combines with J gene TRBJ1-1, with D hard to call. Germline V gene data show CDR1 as SGHTA and CDR2 as FQGNSA. CDR3 length equals 12 residues. V lost 5 bases to trimming and J lost 7 bases, with 11 bases between them.

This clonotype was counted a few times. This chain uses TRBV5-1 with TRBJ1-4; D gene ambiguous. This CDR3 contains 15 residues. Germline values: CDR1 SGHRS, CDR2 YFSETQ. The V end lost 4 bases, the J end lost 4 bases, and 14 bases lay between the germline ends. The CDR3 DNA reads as TGCGCCAGCAGCCCGGACGGGCAGGTTAATGAAAAACTGTTTTTT. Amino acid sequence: CASSPDGQVNEKLFF.

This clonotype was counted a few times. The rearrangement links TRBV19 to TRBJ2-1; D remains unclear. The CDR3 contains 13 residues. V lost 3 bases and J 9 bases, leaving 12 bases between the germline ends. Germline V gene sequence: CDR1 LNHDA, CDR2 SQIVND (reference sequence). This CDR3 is CASSMSGGTEQFF. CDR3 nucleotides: TGTGCCAGTAGTATGTCGGGTGGTACTGAGCAGTTCTTC.

The CDR3 coding sequence is TGTGCCAGCAGCTTTTCCGGGACAGGGGTTAGCTCCTACGAGCAGTACTTC. Amino acids: CASSFSGTGVSSYEQYF. This chain links TRBV11-1 with TRBJ2-7, with 10 bases that match TRBD1. The length of the CDR3 is 17 residues. The ends lost 3 bases at V and 0 bases at J; junction bases unmatched: 8. Germline V lookup: CDR1 SGHAT, CDR2 FQDESV (reference sequence).

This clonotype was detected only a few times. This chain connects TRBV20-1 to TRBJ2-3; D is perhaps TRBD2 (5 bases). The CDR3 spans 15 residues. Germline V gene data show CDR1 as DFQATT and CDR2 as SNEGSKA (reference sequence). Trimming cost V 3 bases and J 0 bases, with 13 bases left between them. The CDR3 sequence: CSASFPSRSTDTQYF. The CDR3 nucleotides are TGCAGTGCTAGTTTTCCTAGCAGAAGCACAGATACGCAGTATTTT.

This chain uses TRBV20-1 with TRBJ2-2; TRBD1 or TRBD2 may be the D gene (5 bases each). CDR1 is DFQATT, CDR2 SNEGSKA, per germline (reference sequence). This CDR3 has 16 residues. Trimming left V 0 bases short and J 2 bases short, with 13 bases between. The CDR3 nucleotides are TGCAGTGCTAGAGATGGGGGTAGCACCAACACCGGGGAGCTGTTTTTT. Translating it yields CSARDGGSTNTGELFF.

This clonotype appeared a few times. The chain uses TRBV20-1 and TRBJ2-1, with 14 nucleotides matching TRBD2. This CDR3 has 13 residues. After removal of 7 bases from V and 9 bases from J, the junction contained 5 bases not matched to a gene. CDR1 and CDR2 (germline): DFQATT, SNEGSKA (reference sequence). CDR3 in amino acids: CSVRLAGGFEQFF. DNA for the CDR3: TGCAGTGTACGACTAGCGGGAGGGTTTGAGCAGTTCTTC.

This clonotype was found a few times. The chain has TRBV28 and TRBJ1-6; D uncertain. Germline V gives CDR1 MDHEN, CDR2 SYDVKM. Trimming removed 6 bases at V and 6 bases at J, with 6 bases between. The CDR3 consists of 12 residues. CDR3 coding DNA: TGTGCCAGCAGACCCAGTAATTCACCCCTCCACTTT. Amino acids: CASRPSNSPLHF.

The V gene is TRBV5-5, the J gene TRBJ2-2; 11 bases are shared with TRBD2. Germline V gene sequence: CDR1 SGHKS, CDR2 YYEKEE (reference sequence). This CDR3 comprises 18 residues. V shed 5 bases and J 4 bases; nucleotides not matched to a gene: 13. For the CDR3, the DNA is TGTGCCAGCAGGGACCCGGAAACTAGCGGGAGATTCACCGGGGAGCTGTTTTTT. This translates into CASRDPETSGRFTGELFF.

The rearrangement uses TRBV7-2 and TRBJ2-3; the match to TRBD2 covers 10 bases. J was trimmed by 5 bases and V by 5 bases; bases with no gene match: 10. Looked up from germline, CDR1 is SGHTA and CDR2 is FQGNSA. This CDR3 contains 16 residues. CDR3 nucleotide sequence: TGTGCCAGCAGCGCCTCTAGCGGGAGAGGAGAAGATACGCAGTATTTT. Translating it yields CASSASSGRGEDTQYF. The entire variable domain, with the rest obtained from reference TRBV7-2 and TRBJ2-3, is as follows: GAGVSQSPSNKVTEKGKDVELRCDPISGHTALYWYRQSLGQGLEFLIYFQGNSAPDKSGLPSDRFSAERTGGSVSTLTIQRTQQEDSAVYLCASSASSGRGEDTQYFGPGTRLTVL.

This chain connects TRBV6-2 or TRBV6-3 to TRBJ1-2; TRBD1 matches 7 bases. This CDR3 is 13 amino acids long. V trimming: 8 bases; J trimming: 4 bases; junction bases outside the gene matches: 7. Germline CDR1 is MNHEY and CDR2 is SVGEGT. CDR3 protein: CASLKTGTYGYTF. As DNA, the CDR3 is TGTGCCAGCCTTAAGACAGGGACCTATGGCTACACCTTC.

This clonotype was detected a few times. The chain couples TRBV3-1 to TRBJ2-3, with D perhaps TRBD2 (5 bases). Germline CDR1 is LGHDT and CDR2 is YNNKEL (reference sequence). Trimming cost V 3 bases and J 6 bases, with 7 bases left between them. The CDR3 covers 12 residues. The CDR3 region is CASSHTGDTQYF. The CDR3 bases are TGTGCCAGCAGCCACACGGGGGATACGCAGTATTTT.

The DNA for the CDR3 is TGTGCCAGCTCACCCCGGACAGGGGGAGGGAACACTGAAGCTTTCTTT. Translation: CASSPRTGGGNTEAFF. This chain uses TRBV18 with TRBJ1-1; 10 positions agree with TRBD1. The CDR3 has 16 residues. Germline V gene sequence: CDR1 KGHSH, CDR2 LQKENI. The V segment lost 3 bases and the J segment 1 base; nucleotides outside the gene matches: 5.

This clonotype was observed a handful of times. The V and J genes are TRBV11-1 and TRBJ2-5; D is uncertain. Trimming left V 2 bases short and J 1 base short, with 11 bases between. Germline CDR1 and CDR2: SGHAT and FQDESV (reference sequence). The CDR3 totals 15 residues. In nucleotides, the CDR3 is TGTGCCAGCAGCTTACTCCGTCCGCCCCAAGAGACCCAGTACTTC. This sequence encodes CASSLLRPPQETQYF. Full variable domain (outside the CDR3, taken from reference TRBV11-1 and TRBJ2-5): EAEVAQSPRYKITEKSQAVAFWCDPISGHATLYWYRQILGQGPELLVQFQDESVVDDSQLPKDRFSAERLKGVDSTLKIQPAELGDSAMYLCASSLLRPPQETQYFGPGTRLLVL.

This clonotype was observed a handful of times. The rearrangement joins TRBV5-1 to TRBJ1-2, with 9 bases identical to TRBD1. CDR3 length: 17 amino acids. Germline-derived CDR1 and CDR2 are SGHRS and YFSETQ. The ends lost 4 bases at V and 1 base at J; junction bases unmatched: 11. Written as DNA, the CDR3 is TGCGCCAGCAGCACGGACAGGGGAGGTTCTGGTAACTATGGCTACACCTTC. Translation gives CASSTDRGGSGNYGYTF.

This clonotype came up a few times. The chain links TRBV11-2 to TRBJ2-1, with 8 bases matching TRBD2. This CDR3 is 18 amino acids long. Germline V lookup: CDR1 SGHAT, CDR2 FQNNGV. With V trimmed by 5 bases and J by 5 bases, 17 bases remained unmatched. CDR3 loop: CASSPREAGDWLNNEQFF. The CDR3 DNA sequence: TGTGCCAGCAGCCCCCGTGAAGCGGGAGATTGGCTCAACAATGAGCAGTTCTTC.

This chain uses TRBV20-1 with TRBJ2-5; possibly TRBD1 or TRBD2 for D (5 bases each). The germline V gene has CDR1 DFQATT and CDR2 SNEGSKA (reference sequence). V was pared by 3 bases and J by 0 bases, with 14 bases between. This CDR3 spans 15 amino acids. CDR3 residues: CSARAEWGYQETQYF. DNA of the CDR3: TGCAGTGCTAGGGCGGAGTGGGGGTACCAAGAGACCCAGTACTTC.